These 19 T cell receptor beta chains were all obtained from the same sample, sequenced in a study of human T cells and chemical hapten exposure (dated by TCRdb to the early 2020s). This specimen's time point label, per the study, means: patch test 2, 6 weeks after DPC sensitization. In light of the paper, this sample's treatment or condition label describes: therapeutic diphenylcyclopropenone sensitization with weekly scalp DPC. Library generation was performed with RACE. The sequencing machine was a NextSeq 500. TCRdb trimmed public reads at Q25 via fastp, called clones via MiXCR and kept in-frame beta chains. Entries that share a CDR3 protein sequence are merged under the most common genes and DNA. The sample table holds under 90,000 distinct CDR3 sequences, of which 7.5% to 9.5% were seen once. The ten biggest clones cover 3% to 4.5% of the sample. The sample in question was whole blood, obtained in connection with sensitization to the hapten diphenylcyclopropenone (DPC). These receptors originate from a woman aged 45-60 years with alopecia areata. Some clones in this sample may be carry-over from other donors' samples.

The chain has TRBV19 and TRBJ2-2; 11 nucleotides line up with TRBD1. CDR1 and CDR2 from the germline V gene are LNHDA and SQIVND (reference sequence). This CDR3 contains 18 residues. V lost 5 bases to trimming and J lost 4 bases; unmatched junction nucleotides: 12. The CDR3 region is CASSRAPGTGGTTGELFF. In nucleotides, the CDR3 is TGTGCCAGTAGTCGGGCCCCCGGGACAGGGGGGACCACCGGGGAGCTGTTTTTT.

This clonotype was observed at least ten times. This chain links TRBV12-3 or TRBV12-4 with TRBJ1-5; D possibly corresponds to TRBD1 (6 bases). V was shortened by 6 bases and J by 0 bases, with 21 bases between the two germline ends. CDR3 length equals 18 residues. The CDR3 reads CASSPESRGGYSNQPQHF. CDR3 DNA sequence: TGTGCCAGCAGCCCTGAGAGCAGGGGAGGGTATAGCAATCAGCCCCAGCATTTT.

This clonotype was seen many times. The chain uses TRBV7-8 and TRBJ2-3; the match to TRBD2 covers 14 bases. V shed 5 bases and J 3 bases; nucleotides not matched to a gene: 7. The germline V gene encodes CDR1 SGHVS and CDR2 FQNEAQ. The CDR3 spans 17 residues. The CDR3 region is CASSDGTSGSITDTQYF. As DNA, the CDR3 is TGTGCCAGCAGCGACGGGACTAGCGGGAGTATTACAGATACGCAGTATTTT.

The sample holds many counts of this clonotype. This rearrangement joins TRBV10-3 to TRBJ1-6; D remains ambiguous. V was clipped by 7 bases and J by 7 bases, with 17 bases between them. The germline CDR1 and CDR2 sequences are ENHRY and SYGVKD. The CDR3 extends over 15 amino acids. CDR3 sequence reads: CAITSPELENSPLHF. Written as DNA, the CDR3 is TGTGCCATCACTTCCCCGGAACTTGAGAATTCACCCCTCCACTTT.

This chain uses TRBV20-1 with TRBJ2-1; TRBD2 aligns across 12 bases. The germline CDR1 and CDR2 sequences are DFQATT and SNEGSKA (reference sequence). This CDR3 is 19 amino acids long. J lost 0 bases, V lost 0 bases, and 9 bases had no gene match. The CDR3 loop reads CSARDRSSGGDSSYNEQFF. As DNA, the CDR3 is TGCAGTGCTAGAGATCGGTCTAGCGGGGGGGATAGCTCCTACAATGAGCAGTTCTTC.

There are a few counts of this clonotype. This chain joins TRBV10-2 and TRBJ2-3; D is perhaps TRBD1 or TRBD2 (5 bases each). Germline CDR1 WSHSY, CDR2 SAAADI. Trimming cost V 10 bases and J 6 bases, with 14 bases left between them. The CDR3 contains 12 residues. CDR3 nucleotide sequence: TGCGCCACCCGAGGGGACGCGGATACGCAGTATTTT. This codes for CATRGDADTQYF.

A word on this clonotype: This sequence may be a read error, since a much larger clone differs from it by one base. V usage is TRBV3-1 and J usage is TRBJ1-4; 9 nucleotides line up with TRBD1. V was pared by 10 bases and J by 7 bases, with 13 bases of the junction left unmatched. This CDR3 region has 15 residues. Germline V gene lookup returns CDR1 LGHDT and CDR2 YNNKEL (reference sequence). For the CDR3, the DNA is TGTGCCAACAGATCTTGGACAGGGGCAGGTGAAAAACTGTTTTTT. It yields the protein CANRSWTGAGEKLFF.

V is TRBV7-9 and J is TRBJ1-1; unclear D gene. The ends were cut back, 9 bases at V and 4 bases at J, with 15 bases in the middle. The CDR3 is 13 residues long. Per the germline V gene, CDR1 is SEHNR and CDR2 is FQNEAQ (reference sequence). CDR3 protein: CARSQIGGTEAFF. In DNA form, the CDR3 reads TGTGCCAGAAGCCAAATTGGCGGCACTGAAGCTTTCTTT.

This clonotype was counted only a few times. The V gene is TRBV5-1, the J gene TRBJ1-1, with D perhaps matching TRBD1 (5 bases). The CDR3 length is 17 residues. Germline V lookup: CDR1 SGHRS, CDR2 YFSETQ. Trimming shortened V by 2 bases and J by 3 bases, and 20 bases separated the two germline ends. This CDR3 is CASSFFEDNRFHTEAFF. The CDR3 DNA is TGCGCCAGCAGCTTCTTCGAGGACAACCGATTCCACACTGAAGCTTTCTTT.

This clonotype was seen a handful of times. This rearrangement joins TRBV6-7 to TRBJ1-3; no clear D gene. TRBV6-7 qualifies as an ORF whose function is uncertain. There are 15 residues in the CDR3. Trimming left V 7 bases short and J 1 base short, with 14 bases between. CDR3 nucleotide sequence: TGTGCCAGCATCCCTACTGACGGTTCTGGAAACACCATATATTTT. It encodes CASIPTDGSGNTIYF.

This clonotype was seen at least ten times. This chain connects TRBV2 to TRBJ1-4, with TRBD1 as a possible D gene (6 bases). This CDR3 region has 13 residues. V was shortened by 6 bases and J by 5 bases, with 10 bases between the two germline ends. From germline, CDR1 is SNHLY and CDR2 FYNNEI. This CDR3 is CASRDSLNEKLFF. CDR3 DNA sequence: TGTGCCAGCAGGGACAGCTTGAATGAAAAACTGTTTTTT. Variable domain in full (rest from reference TRBV2 and TRBJ1-4): EPEVTQTPSHQVTQMGQEVILRCVPISNHLYFYWYRQILGQKVEFLVSFYNNEISEKSEIFDDQFSVERPDGSNFTLKIRSTKLEDSAMYFCASRDSLNEKLFFGSGTQLSVL.

This clonotype was observed a few times. The CDR3: CASTRTSGTTDTQYF. The CDR3 nucleotides are TGTGCCAGCACCCGGACTAGCGGTACCACAGATACGCAGTATTTT. The rearrangement joins TRBV27 to TRBJ2-3; 10 bases agree with TRBD2. The CDR3 length is 15 residues. J gave up 2 bases and V 7 bases, and 6 bases lay outside the gene matches. Germline V gene data show CDR1 as MNHEY and CDR2 as SMNVEV (reference sequence).

For the CDR3, the DNA is TGTGCCACAGAAAGGGACAGGGAGGTGTTTTTT. Translation gives CATERDREVFF. This sequence joins TRBV28 and TRBJ1-4, with 9 nucleotides matching TRBD1. Germline V lookup: CDR1 MDHEN, CDR2 SYDVKM. With 10 bases clipped from V and 15 bases from J, the junction kept 9 bases outside the gene matches. The CDR3 is made up of 11 amino acids.

The V gene is TRBV20-1, the J gene TRBJ1-3, with D possibly matching TRBD1 (6 bases). This CDR3 region has 14 residues. V shed 0 bases and J shed 6 bases, with 12 bases lying between them. Germline-derived CDR1 and CDR2 are DFQATT and SNEGSKA (reference sequence). CDR3 region: CSAREGGSENTIYF. The DNA of the CDR3 is TGCAGTGCTAGAGAAGGGGGGAGTGAAAACACCATATATTTT.

The chain joins TRBV25-1 to TRBJ2-7, with TRBD2 matching over 9 bases. Germline CDR1 MGHDK, CDR2 SYGVNS. The CDR3 spans 15 residues. V gave up 4 bases and J gave up 2 bases; unmatched junction bases: 6. CDR3 sequence: CASSGLAGTAYEQYF. In nucleotides, the CDR3 is TGTGCCAGCAGTGGTCTAGCGGGAACAGCCTACGAGCAGTACTTC.

The chain carries TRBV20-1 and TRBJ2-7; 7 nucleotides align to TRBD1. The CDR3 is 12 residues long. CDR1 is DFQATT and CDR2 is SNEGSKA in the germline V gene (reference sequence). With V trimmed by 5 bases and J by 6 bases, 7 bases remained unmatched. The chain's CDR3 is CSALIQGSEQYF. CDR3 DNA sequence: TGCAGTGCTCTAATACAGGGGAGCGAGCAGTACTTC.

This sequence joins TRBV20-1 and TRBJ1-1; a weak D match, TRBD1 (5 bases). Germline CDR1 reads DFQATT; CDR2 reads SNEGSKA (reference sequence). This CDR3 contains 11 residues. Trimming removed 2 bases at V and 7 bases at J, with 8 bases between. CDR3 amino acids: CSARQGIEAFF. For the CDR3, the DNA is TGCAGTGCTAGACAGGGTATTGAAGCTTTCTTT.

In its sample, this clonotype was seen many times. The chain carries TRBV12-3 or TRBV12-4 and TRBJ1-2; D is unresolved. The CDR3 consists of 12 residues. V was cut by 10 bases and J by 5 bases, with 14 bases left in between. DNA of the CDR3: TGTGCCACCCGGACGGTTGGGTATGGCTACACCTTC. Encoded protein: CATRTVGYGYTF.

Only a few counts were recorded for this clonotype. CDR3 residues: CASSPGGFQETQYF. Written as DNA, the CDR3 is TGTGCCAGCAGCCCCGGGGGATTCCAAGAGACCCAGTACTTC. The chain recombines TRBV9 with TRBJ2-5; D is perhaps TRBD2 (6 bases). Trimming cost V 4 bases and J 1 base, with 11 bases left between them. There are 14 residues in the CDR3. Germline CDR1 reads SGDLS; CDR2 reads YYNGEE.